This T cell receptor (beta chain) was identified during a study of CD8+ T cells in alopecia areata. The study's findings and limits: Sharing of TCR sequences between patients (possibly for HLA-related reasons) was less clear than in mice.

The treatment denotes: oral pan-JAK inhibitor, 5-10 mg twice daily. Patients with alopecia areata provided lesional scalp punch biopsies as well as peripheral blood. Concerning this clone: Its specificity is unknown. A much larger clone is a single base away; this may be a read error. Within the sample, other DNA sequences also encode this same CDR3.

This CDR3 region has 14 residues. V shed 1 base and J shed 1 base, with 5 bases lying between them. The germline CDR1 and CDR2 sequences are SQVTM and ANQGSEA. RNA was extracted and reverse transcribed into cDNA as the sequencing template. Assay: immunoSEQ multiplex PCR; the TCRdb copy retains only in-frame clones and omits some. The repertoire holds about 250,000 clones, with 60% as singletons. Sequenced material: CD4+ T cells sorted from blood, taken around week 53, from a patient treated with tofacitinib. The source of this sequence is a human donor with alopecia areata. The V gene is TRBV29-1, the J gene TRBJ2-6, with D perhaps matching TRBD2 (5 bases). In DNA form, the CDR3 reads TGCAGCGTTGAAGGAGGGTCTGGGGCCAACGTCCTGACTTTC. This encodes CSVEGGSGANVLTF.